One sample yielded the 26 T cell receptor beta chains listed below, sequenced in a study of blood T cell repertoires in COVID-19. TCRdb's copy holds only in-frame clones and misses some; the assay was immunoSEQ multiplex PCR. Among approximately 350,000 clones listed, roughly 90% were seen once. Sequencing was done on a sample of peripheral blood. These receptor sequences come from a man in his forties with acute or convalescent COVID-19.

The CDR3 sequence: CSVSGGNQPQHF. CDR3 nucleotide sequence: TGCAGCGTTTCAGGGGGTAATCAGCCCCAGCATTTT. The chain has TRBV29-1 and TRBJ1-5; 7 nucleotides line up with TRBD1. Germline CDR1 is SQVTM and CDR2 is ANQGSEA. This CDR3 comprises 12 residues. V shed 5 bases, J shed 4 bases, and the junction held 2 bases outside the gene matches. The complete variable domain, with remaining parts taken from reference TRBV29-1 and TRBJ1-5, reads SAVISQKPSRDICQRGTSLTIQCQVDSQVTMMFWYRQQPGQSLTLIATANQGSEATYESGFVIDKFPISRPNLTFSTLTVSNMSPEDSSIYLCSVSGGNQPQHFGDGTRLSIL.

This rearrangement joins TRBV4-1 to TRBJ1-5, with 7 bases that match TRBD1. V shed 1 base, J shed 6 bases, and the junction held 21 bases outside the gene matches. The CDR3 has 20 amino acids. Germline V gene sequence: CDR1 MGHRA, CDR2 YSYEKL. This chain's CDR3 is CASSQALTLERRGGLQPQHF. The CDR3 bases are TGCGCCAGCAGCCAAGCGTTAACCTTGGAGCGACGAGGGGGCCTTCAGCCCCAGCATTTT.

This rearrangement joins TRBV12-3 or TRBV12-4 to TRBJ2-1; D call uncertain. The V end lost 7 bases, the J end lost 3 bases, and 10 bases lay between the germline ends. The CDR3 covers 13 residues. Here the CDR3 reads CASTPTSYNEQFF. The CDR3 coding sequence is TGTGCCAGCACCCCGACAAGCTACAATGAGCAGTTCTTC.

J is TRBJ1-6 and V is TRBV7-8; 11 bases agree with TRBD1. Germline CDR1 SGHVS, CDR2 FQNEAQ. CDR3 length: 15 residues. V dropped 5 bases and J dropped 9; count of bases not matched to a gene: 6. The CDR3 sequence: CASSPGQGASSPLHF. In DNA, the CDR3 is TGTGCCAGCAGCCCCGGACAGGGGGCAAGTTCACCCCTCCACTTT.

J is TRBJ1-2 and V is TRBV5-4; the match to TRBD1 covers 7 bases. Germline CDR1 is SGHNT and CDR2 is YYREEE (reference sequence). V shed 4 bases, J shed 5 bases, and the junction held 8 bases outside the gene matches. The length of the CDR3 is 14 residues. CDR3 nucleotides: TGTGCCAGCAGCCCTGGGACAGAGACGTATGGCTACACCTTC. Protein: CASSPGTETYGYTF. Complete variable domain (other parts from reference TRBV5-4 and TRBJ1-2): ETGVTQSPTHLIKTRGQQVTLRCSSQSGHNTVSWYQQALGQGPQFIFQYYREEENGRGNFPPRFSGLQFPNYSSELNVNALELDDSALYLCASSPGTETYGYTFGSGTRLTVV.

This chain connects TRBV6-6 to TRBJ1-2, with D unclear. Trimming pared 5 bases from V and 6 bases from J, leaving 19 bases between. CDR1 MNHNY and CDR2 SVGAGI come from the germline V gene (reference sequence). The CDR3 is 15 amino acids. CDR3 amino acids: CASSTALEQLDGYTF. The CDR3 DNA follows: TGTGCCAGCAGTACCGCCTTGGAACAGTTGGATGGCTACACCTTC.

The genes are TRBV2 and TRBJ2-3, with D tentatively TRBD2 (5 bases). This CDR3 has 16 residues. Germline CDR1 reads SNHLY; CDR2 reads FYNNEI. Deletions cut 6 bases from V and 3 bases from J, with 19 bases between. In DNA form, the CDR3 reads TGTGCCAGCAGGTTGGGCGAGGGTCTAGTTACAGATACGCAGTATTTT. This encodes CASRLGEGLVTDTQYF. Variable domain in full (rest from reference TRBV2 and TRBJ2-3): EPEVTQTPSHQVTQMGQEVILRCVPISNHLYFYWYRQILGQKVEFLVSFYNNEISEKSEIFDDQFSVERPDGSNFTLKIRSTKLEDSAMYFCASRLGEGLVTDTQYFGPGTRLTVL.

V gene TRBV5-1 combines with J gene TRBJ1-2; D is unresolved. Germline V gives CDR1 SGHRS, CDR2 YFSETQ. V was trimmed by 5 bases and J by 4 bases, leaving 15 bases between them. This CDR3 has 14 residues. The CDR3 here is CASRERQNFYGYTF. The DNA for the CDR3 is TGCGCCAGCAGGGAGAGGCAGAATTTCTATGGCTACACCTTC.

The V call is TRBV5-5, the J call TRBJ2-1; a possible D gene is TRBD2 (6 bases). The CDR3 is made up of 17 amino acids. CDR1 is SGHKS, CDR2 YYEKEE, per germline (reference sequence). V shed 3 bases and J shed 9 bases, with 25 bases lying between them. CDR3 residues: CASSWVARAYLEGEQFF. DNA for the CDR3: TGTGCCAGCAGCTGGGTGGCCAGGGCCTATCTGGAGGGTGAGCAGTTCTTC.

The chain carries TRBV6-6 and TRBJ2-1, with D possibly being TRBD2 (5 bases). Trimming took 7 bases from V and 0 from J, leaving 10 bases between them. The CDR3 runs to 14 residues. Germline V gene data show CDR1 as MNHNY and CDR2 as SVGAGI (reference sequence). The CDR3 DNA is TGTGCCAGCATCCCGGGGAGCTCCTACAATGAGCAGTTCTTC. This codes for CASIPGSSYNEQFF.

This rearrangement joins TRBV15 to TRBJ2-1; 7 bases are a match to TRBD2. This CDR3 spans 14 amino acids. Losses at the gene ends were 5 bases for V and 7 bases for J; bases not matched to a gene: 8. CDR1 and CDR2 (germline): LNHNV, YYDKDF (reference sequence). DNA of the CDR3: TGTGCCACCAGCGGTGAGCGGGAAGTTAATGAGCAGTTCTTC. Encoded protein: CATSGEREVNEQFF. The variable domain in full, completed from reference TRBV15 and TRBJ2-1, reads DAMVIQNPRYQVTQFGKPVTLSCSQTLNHNVMYWYQQKSSQAPKLLFHYYDKDFNNEADTPDNFQSRRPNTSFCFLDIRSPGLGDTAMYLCATSGEREVNEQFFGPGTRLTVL.

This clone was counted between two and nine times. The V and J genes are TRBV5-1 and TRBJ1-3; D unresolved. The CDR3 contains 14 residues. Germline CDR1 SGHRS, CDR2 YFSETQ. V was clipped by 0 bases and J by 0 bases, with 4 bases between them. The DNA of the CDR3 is TGCGCCAGCAGCTTGGGGCACTCTGGAAACACCATATATTTT. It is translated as CASSLGHSGNTIYF. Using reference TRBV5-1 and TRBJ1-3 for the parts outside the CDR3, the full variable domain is KAGVTQTPRYLIKTRGQQVTLSCSPISGHRSVSWYQQTPGQGLQFLFEYFSETQRNKGNFPGRFSGRQFSNSRSEMNVSTLELGDSALYLCASSLGHSGNTIYFGEGSWLTVV.

CDR3 sequence reads: CASSYLVVTGANVLTF. The CDR3 region has the DNA TGTGCCAGCAGTTACTTAGTCGTAACTGGGGCCAACGTCCTGACTTTC. The V gene is TRBV6-2 or TRBV6-3, the J gene TRBJ2-6; no definite D call. This CDR3 spans 16 amino acids. V was shortened by 1 base and J by 2 bases, with 9 bases between the two germline ends. Germline CDR1 reads MNHEY; CDR2 reads SVGEGT.

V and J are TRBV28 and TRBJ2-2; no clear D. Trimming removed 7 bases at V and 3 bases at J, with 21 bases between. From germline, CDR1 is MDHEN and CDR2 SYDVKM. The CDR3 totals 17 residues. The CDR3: CASIPAISARYTGELFF. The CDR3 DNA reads TGTGCCAGCATCCCCGCAATCTCGGCGCGGTACACCGGGGAGCTGTTTTTT.

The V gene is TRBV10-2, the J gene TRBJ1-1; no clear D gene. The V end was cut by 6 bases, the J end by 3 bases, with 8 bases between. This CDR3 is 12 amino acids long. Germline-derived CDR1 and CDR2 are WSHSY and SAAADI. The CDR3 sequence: CASRTGDTEAFF. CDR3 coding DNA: TGCGCCAGCAGGACGGGAGACACTGAAGCTTTCTTT.

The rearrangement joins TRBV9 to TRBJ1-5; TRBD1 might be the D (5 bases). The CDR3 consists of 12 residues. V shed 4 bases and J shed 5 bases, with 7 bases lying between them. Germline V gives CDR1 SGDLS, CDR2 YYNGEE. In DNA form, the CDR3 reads TGTGCCAGCAGCCAGGGTTATCAGCCCCAGCATTTT. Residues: CASSQGYQPQHF.

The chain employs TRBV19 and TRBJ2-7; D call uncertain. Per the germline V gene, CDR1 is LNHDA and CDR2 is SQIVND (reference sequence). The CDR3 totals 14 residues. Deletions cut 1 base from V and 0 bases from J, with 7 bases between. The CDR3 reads CASSIGDISYEQYF. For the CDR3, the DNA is TGTGCCAGTAGTATAGGCGACATCTCCTACGAGCAGTACTTC.

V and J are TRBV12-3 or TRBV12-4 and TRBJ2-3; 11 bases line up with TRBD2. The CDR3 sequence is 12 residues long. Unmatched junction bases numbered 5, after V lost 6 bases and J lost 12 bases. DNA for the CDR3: TGTGCCAGCAGCACTAGCGGGGGTATCCAGTATTTT. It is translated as CASSTSGGIQYF.

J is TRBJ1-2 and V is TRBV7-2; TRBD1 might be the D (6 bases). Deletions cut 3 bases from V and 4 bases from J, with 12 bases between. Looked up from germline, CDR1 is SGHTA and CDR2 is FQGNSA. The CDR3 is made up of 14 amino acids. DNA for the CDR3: TGTGCCAGCAGCTTCGAACAGGGTACCTATGGCTACACCTTC. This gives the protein CASSFEQGTYGYTF. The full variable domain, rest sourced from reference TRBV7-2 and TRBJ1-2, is GAGVSQSPSNKVTEKGKDVELRCDPISGHTALYWYRQSLGQGLEFLIYFQGNSAPDKSGLPSDRFSAERTGGSVSTLTIQRTQQEDSAVYLCASSFEQGTYGYTFGSGTRLTVV.

The CDR3 region has the DNA TGTGCCAGCAGCGCAGCTAGCGGGGGGTACTACGAGCAGTACTTC. It specifies CASSAASGGYYEQYF. J is TRBJ2-7 and V is TRBV9; 11 bases fit TRBD2. In germline, CDR1 is SGDLS, CDR2 YYNGEE. J gave up 3 bases and V 3 bases, and 5 bases lay outside the gene matches. This CDR3 is built from 15 residues.

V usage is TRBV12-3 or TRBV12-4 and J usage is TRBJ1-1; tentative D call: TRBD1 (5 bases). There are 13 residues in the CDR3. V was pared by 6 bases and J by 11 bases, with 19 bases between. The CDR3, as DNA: TGTGCCAGCAGGGAATCGGGGGGAGCAGTGGCTTTCTTT. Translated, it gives CASRESGGAVAFF.

The CDR3 bases are TGTGCCAGCAGCTTGTTGGCAGGGGACCATTCACCCCTCCACTTT. As protein: CASSLLAGDHSPLHF. This rearrangement joins TRBV5-5 to TRBJ1-6, with a weak D call TRBD1 (6 bases). The V gene's germline CDR1 is SGHKS and CDR2 YYEKEE (reference sequence). The CDR3 length is 15 residues. V dropped 1 base and J dropped 8 bases, with 13 bases sitting between them.

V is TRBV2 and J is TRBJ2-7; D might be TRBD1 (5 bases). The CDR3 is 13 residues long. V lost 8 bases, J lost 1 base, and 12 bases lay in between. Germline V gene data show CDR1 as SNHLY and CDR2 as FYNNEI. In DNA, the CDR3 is TGTGCCAGCTTAGGGGTACCATCCTACGAGCAGTACTTC. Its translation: CASLGVPSYEQYF.

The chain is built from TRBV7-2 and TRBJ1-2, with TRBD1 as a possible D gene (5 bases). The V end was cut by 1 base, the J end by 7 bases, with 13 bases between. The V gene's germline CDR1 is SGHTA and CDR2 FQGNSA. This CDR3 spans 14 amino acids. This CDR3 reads CASSLGGQMGGYTF. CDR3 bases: TGTGCCAGCAGCTTAGGCGGACAAATGGGTGGCTACACCTTC.

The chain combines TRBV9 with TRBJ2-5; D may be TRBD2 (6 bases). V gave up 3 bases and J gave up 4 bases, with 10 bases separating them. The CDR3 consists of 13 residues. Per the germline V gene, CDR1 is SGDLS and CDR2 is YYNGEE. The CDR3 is CASSAGVLETQYF. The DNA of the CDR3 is TGTGCCAGCAGCGCGGGAGTTCTAGAGACCCAGTACTTC.

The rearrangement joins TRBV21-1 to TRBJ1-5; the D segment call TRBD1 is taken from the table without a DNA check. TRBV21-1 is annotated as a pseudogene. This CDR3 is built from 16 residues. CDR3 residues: CASSRTPGQRNQPQHF. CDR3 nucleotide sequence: TGTGCCAGCAGCAGAACCCCGGGACAGCGCAATCAGCCCCAGCATTTT.